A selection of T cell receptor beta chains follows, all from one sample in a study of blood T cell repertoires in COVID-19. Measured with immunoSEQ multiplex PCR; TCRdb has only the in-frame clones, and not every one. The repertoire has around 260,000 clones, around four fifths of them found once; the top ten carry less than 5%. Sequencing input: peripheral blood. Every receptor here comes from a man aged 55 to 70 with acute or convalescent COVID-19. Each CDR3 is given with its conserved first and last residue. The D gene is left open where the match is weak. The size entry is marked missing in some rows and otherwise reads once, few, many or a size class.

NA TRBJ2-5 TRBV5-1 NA CASSLGGIETQYF TGCGCCAGCAGCTTGGGAGGGATCGAGACCCAGTACTTC
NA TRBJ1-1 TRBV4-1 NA CASSGPGRGGTEAFF TGCGCCAGCAGCGGACCCGGGAGGGGGGGCACTGAAGCTTTCTTT
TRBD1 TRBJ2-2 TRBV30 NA CAWGTGGYTGELFF TGTGCCTGGGGGACAGGGGGCTACACCGGGGAGCTGTTTTTT
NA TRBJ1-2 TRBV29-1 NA CSVFSGGNYGYTF TGCAGCGTCTTCTCAGGTGGTAACTATGGCTACACCTTC
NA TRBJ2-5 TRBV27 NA CASSHSYRVGKETQYF TGTGCCAGCAGTCACTCTTACAGGGTGGGGAAAGAGACCCAGTACTTC
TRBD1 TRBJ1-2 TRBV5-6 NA CASSLRTGLNYGYTF TGTGCCAGCAGCTTGCGGACAGGGCTTAACTATGGCTACACCTTC
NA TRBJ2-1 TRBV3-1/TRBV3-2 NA CASSQGLQKRAHEQFF TGTGCCAGCAGCCAAGGCCTCCAAAAGAGGGCCCATGAGCAGTTCTTC
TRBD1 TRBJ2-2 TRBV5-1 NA CASSFQGARAGELFF TGCGCCAGCAGCTTTCAGGGGGCGAGGGCCGGGGAGCTGTTTTTT
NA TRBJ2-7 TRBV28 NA CASSLSSYEQYF TGTGCCAGCAGTTTATCGTCCTACGAGCAGTACTTC
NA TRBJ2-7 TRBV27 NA CASSLRERYEQYF TGTGCCAGCAGTTTACGGGAACGGTACGAGCAGTACTTC
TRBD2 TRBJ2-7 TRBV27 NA CASRSGTSGLVVEQYF TGTGCCAGCAGAAGTGGGACTAGCGGTCTCGTTGTGGAGCAGTACTTC
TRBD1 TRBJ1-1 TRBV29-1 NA CSVEDGTGASATFF TGCAGCGTTGAAGACGGGACAGGCGCCTCCGCGACTTTCTTT
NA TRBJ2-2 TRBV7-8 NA CASSLAGGPDTGELFF TGTGCCAGCAGCTTAGCGGGGGGGCCGGACACCGGGGAGCTGTTTTTT
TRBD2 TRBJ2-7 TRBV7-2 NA CASSSGTSGTREQYF TGTGCCAGCAGCTCAGGGACTAGCGGGACACGCGAGCAGTACTTC
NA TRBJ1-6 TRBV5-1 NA CASSGGGEQGASPLHF TGCGCCAGCAGCGGTGGGGGTGAACAGGGTGCTTCACCCCTCCACTTT
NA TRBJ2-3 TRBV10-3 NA CAIRIGETDTQYF TGTGCCATCAGGATCGGGGAGACAGATACGCAGTATTTT
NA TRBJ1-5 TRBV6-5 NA CASRGSSNQPQHF TGTGCCAGCAGGGGCAGTAGCAATCAGCCCCAGCATTTT
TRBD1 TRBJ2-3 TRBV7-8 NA CASSLLGDRRTDTQYF TGTGCCAGCAGCTTATTGGGGGACAGGCGGACAGATACGCAGTATTTT
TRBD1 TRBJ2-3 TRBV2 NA CASRLTGVYSDTQYF TGTGCCAGCAGGCTGACAGGGGTATATTCAGATACGCAGTATTTT
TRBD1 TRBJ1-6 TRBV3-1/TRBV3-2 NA CASSQAGGRLSPLHF TGTGCCAGCAGCCAGGCAGGGGGCAGGCTATCACCCCTCCACTTT
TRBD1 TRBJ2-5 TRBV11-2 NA CASSLVVGSNRGETQYF TGTGCCAGCAGCTTAGTTGTCGGTTCGAACAGGGGAGAGACCCAGTACTTC
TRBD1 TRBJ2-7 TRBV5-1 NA CASSQAGQGHEQYF TGCGCCAGCAGCCAAGCAGGACAGGGACACGAGCAGTACTTC
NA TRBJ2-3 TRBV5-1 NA CASSLAANSQYF TGCGCCAGCAGCTTAGCCGCCAATTCGCAGTATTTT
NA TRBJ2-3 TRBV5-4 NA CASSLAQVGSGGRDTQYF TGTGCCAGCAGCTTGGCCCAGGTCGGGAGTGGGGGTCGAGATACGCAGTATTTT
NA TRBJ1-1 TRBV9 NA CASSEDSLNTEAFF TGTGCCAGCAGCGAGGACAGCTTGAACACTGAAGCTTTCTTT
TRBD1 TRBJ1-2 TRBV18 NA CASSPVLGTGRRPVAGYTF TGTGCCAGCTCACCAGTTCTGGGGACAGGGCGTCGCCCGGTCGCTGGCTACACCTTC
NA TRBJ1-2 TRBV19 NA CASSPTGLSYGYTF TGTGCCAGTAGCCCGACAGGTCTGTCCTATGGCTACACCTTC
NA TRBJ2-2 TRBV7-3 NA CASSLRVNPQVAGELFF TGTGCCAGCAGCTTACGCGTGAACCCTCAGGTAGCCGGGGAGCTGTTTTTT
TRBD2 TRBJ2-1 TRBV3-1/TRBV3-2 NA CASGGGRAYNEQFF TGTGCCAGCGGGGGCGGGAGGGCCTACAATGAGCAGTTCTTC
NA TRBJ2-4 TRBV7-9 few CASSLGAGIAKNIQYF TGTGCCAGCAGCTTAGGGGCGGGGATAGCCAAAAACATTCAGTACTTC
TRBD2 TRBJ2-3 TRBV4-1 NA CASSWTSGADTQYF TGCGCCAGCAGCTGGACTAGCGGGGCAGATACGCAGTATTTT
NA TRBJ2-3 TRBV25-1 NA CASSGDNPGLIADTQYF TGTGCCAGCAGTGGGGACAATCCGGGGCTTATAGCAGATACGCAGTATTTT
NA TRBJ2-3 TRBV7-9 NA CASSLSGGTDTQYF TGTGCCAGCAGCTTATCAGGGGGCACAGATACGCAGTATTTT
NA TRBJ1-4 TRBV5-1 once CASSLAGLSTNEKLFF TGCGCCAGCAGCTTAGCGGGACTCTCGACTAATGAAAAACTGTTTTTT
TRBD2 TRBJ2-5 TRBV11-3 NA CASSLGRTSGVQETQYF TGTGCCAGCAGTCTAGGGAGGACTAGCGGAGTCCAAGAGACCCAGTACTTC
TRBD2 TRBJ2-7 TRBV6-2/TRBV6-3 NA CASSYSGTSGAYEQYF TGTGCCAGCAGTTACTCCGGGACTAGCGGTGCTTACGAGCAGTACTTC
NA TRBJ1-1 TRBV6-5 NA CASSYGGPLFF TGTGCCAGCAGTTACGGAGGGCCGCTTTTCTTT